Each of the 13 T cell receptor delta chains below was sequenced from the same sample in a study of gamma delta lymphoproliferative disorders and STAT genes. PBMCs from patients and controls supplied the genomic DNA for sequencing. TCRdb re-called clones from the multiplex PCR reads via CATT. The data hold 1,500 to 2,000 delta-chain clones, with approximately 1.2% observed a single time. The specimen was blood. These receptors were obtained from a human donor in good health.

As for this clone: This DNA translates differently at residue 10 from the TCRdb protein, which is that of a much larger clone; a read error is likely, and the protein shown is the DNA's own translation. V and J are TRDV2 and TRDJ1, with 11 bases lining up with TRDD3. Germline V CDR1 and CDR2: GEAIGNYY, EKD. The CDR3 consists of 17 residues. The ends lost 3 bases at V and 3 bases at J; junction bases unmatched: 11. The CDR3 protein is CACDGLLGDRRSDKLIF. The DNA for the CDR3 is TGTGCCTGTGACGGATTACTGGGGGATAGGAGGTCCGATAAACTCATCTTT.

With regard to this clone: The likely explanation is a read error, given a far larger clone one base away. The same CDR3 also results from other DNA sequences found in this sample. CDR3 nucleotide sequence: TGTGCTCTTGGGGACGTCCCCAGGGGGTGGCCGCTCCCCTACACCGATAAACTCATCTTT. Translated: CALGDVPRGWPLPYTDKLIF. The chain recombines TRDV1 with TRDJ1, with D maybe TRDD3 (5 bases). The germline gives CDR1 TSWWSYY, CDR2 QGS. With 3 bases removed from V and 0 bases from J, the gap between germline ends came to 26 bases. The CDR3 extends over 20 amino acids.

About this clone itself: TCRdb assigns this DNA the protein of a much larger clone, which departs from its translation at residue 10; this likely reflects a read error, and the protein shown comes from translating the DNA. The CDR3 DNA reads TGTGCCTGTGACGCCCTACTGGGGGACTACACCGATAAACTCATCTTT. Encoded protein: CACDALLGDYTDKLIF. The chain couples TRDV2 to TRDJ1; 9 positions match TRDD3. The ends lost 3 bases at V and 0 bases at J; junction bases unmatched: 7. In germline, CDR1 is GEAIGNYY, CDR2 EKD. This CDR3 comprises 16 residues.

This clone is labeled medium-sized (0.01 to 0.1%). This sequence is one base from a far larger clone and is likely a read error. The same CDR3 also results from other DNA sequences found in this sample. This chain joins TRDV2 and TRDJ1, with 7 bases aligning to TRDD3. The CDR3 length is 15 residues. Unmatched junction bases numbered 6, after V lost 3 bases and J lost 0 bases. In germline, CDR1 is GEAIGNYY, CDR2 EKD. DNA for the CDR3: TGTGCCTGTGACCAGCTGGGGGGCTACACCGATAAACTCATCTTT. This gives the protein CACDQLGGYTDKLIF.

Only a few counts were recorded for this clone. The protein recorded in TCRdb matches a much larger clone and deviates from this DNA's translation at residue 20, suggesting a read error; the protein here is obtained by translating the DNA. The CDR3 DNA reads as TGTGCCTGTGACACAATATTCCTAAAAGGAGGTGGGGGAGAATTCCACACCGATAAACCCATCTTT. Translation: CACDTIFLKGGGGEFHTDKPIF. The V call is TRDV2, the J call TRDJ1; perhaps TRDD3 as D (7 bases). CDR3 length: 22 residues. From germline, CDR1 is GEAIGNYY and CDR2 EKD.

There are many counts of this clone. This CDR3 is CASDWGYADKLIF. The CDR3 DNA follows: TGTGCCTCCGACTGGGGATACGCCGATAAACTCATCTTT. The J segment is TRDJ1; no V gene was assigned; the table's D call TRDD3 went unverified against the DNA. CDR3 length: 13 residues.

This clone was recorded a few times. For this DNA, TCRdb reports the protein of a much larger clone, which diverges at residue 5, most likely from a read error; the protein presented here is translated directly from the DNA. The rearrangement uses TRDV1 and TRDJ1; the D gene is possibly TRDD3 (5 bases). V dropped 4 bases and J dropped 0 bases, with 33 bases sitting between them. The CDR3 is 22 amino acids. In germline, CDR1 is TSWWSYY, CDR2 QGS. The CDR3: CALGGLGPFSLIPLANTDKLIF. In DNA, the CDR3 is TGTGCTCTTGGGGGACTCGGGCCTTTTTCTTTGATACCACTAGCGAACACCGATAAACTCATCTTT.

This clone is deemed medium-sized. A read error is likely here: a far larger clone is one base away. V and J are TRDV1 and TRDJ1; 12 bases align to TRDD3. The J segment lost 0 bases and the V segment lost 2 bases, leaving 19 bases of the junction unmatched. CDR3 size: 22 residues. Germline assignment: CDR1 TSWWSYY and CDR2 QGS. CDR3 nucleotide sequence: TGTGCTCTTGGGGAAGGGGGACATGACCCTGGGGGATACGAAGAGAACACCGATAAACTCATCTTT. It translates to CALGEGGHDPGGYEENTDKLIF.

In the case of this clone: The protein TCRdb gives is from a much larger clone and does not agree with this DNA's translation at residue 4, likely a read error; the protein shown here comes from the DNA. The genes are TRDV2 and TRDJ1; D not resolved. Germline values: CDR1 GEAIGNYY, CDR2 EKD. The CDR3 totals 14 residues. CDR3 coding DNA: TGTGCCTGTCACACCGTGGTGGGCACCGATAAACTCATCTTT. Amino acids: CACHTVVGTDKLIF.

This clone is judged medium-sized. This likely reflects a read error, since a far larger clone is one base away. CDR3 protein: CARDTVGYGNTDKLIF. CDR3 DNA: TGTGCCCGTGACACCGTGGGATACGGGAACACCGATAAACTCATCTTT. The chain couples TRDV2 to TRDJ1; 8 bases align to TRDD3. The CDR3 extends over 16 amino acids. Per germline, CDR1 GEAIGNYY and CDR2 EKD.

A note on this clone: The translation of this DNA and the TCRdb protein of a much larger clone differ at residue 8, probably owing to a read error; the protein shown here is translated from the DNA. The chain uses TRDV2 and TRDJ1; tentatively, D is TRDD3 (6 bases). The CDR3 sequence is 18 residues long. Trimming pared 1 base from V and 0 bases from J, leaving 20 bases between. The germline V gene has CDR1 GEAIGNYY and CDR2 EKD. Written as DNA, the CDR3 is TGTGCCTGTGACACGCTGCCTAGGGGATCTCGGTACACCGATAAACTCATCTTT. It encodes CACDTLPRGSRYTDKLIF.

By proportion, this clone is large (0.1 to 1%). Other DNA sequences within the sample encode an identical CDR3. V usage is TRDV2 and J usage is TRDJ2, with 8 nucleotides matching TRDD3. Germline V gene lookup returns CDR1 GEAIGNYY and CDR2 EKD. V shed 3 bases, J shed 1 base, and the junction held 15 bases outside the gene matches. The CDR3 totals 19 residues. The CDR3 nucleotides read TGTGCCTGTGACCCAATCCGAGGGGATACCCGATATTTGACAGCACAACTCTTCTTT. Amino acids: CACDPIRGDTRYLTAQLFF.

About this clone: This DNA translates differently at residue 5 from the TCRdb protein, which is that of a much larger clone; a read error is likely, and the protein shown is the DNA's own translation. The rearrangement joins TRDV2 to TRDJ1; the D is unclear. The length of the CDR3 is 14 residues. Looked up from germline, CDR1 is GEAIGNYY and CDR2 is EKD. V was shortened by 3 bases and J by 1 base, with 11 bases between the two germline ends. The CDR3 DNA is TGTGCCTGTGACGCCGTGGTGGGCACCGATAAACTCATCTTT. Translation gives CACDAVVGTDKLIF.